The 28 T cell receptor beta chains reported below all come from one sample, sequenced in a study of vaccination and CD4 T cells after COVID-19. Their antigen targets remain unknown. Time point noted: late sampling 161 to 241 days after vaccination in three convalescent patients. The sample's treatment: approximately nine-day PBMC culture with coronavirus spike peptide pools or control peptides (ViraFEST assay). Cultured CD4+ T-cell DNA underwent Oncomine TCR Beta short-read sequencing. TCRdb reprocessed the PCR reads via MiXCR and lists one record per CDR3 protein. This table has approximately 23,000 distinct CDR3 sequences, more than 35% appearing once. This specimen was CD4+ T cells from blood, cultured in vitro, taken about 7 months after SARS-CoV-2 vaccination. The source is a human donor who had recovered from COVID-19.

The V gene is TRBV4-1, the J gene TRBJ2-5, with D perhaps TRBD1 (6 bases). This CDR3 has 17 residues. Per germline, CDR1 MGHRA and CDR2 YSYEKL. V dropped 2 bases and J dropped 0 bases, with 16 bases sitting between them. The CDR3 DNA follows: TGCGCCAGCAGCCAACTACGGACAGTCTCTAACCAAGAGACCCAGTACTTC. Its protein product is CASSQLRTVSNQETQYF.

The rearrangement links TRBV6-5 to TRBJ2-1, with 11 bases identical to TRBD2. Germline-derived CDR1 and CDR2 are MNHEY and SVGAGI. The ends lost 4 bases at V and 9 bases at J; junction bases unmatched: 8. The CDR3 totals 15 residues. As DNA, the CDR3 is TGTGCCAGCAGTTCTTTGACTAGCGGGACTGGTGAGCAGTTCTTC. Its translation is CASSSLTSGTGEQFF.

CDR3 DNA sequence: TGTGCCACCAGTGATCTCCGGGACAGCTATACGCAGTATTTT. Translating it yields CATSDLRDSYTQYF. The rearrangement links TRBV24-1 to TRBJ2-3; 7 positions match TRBD1. The V segment lost 3 bases and the J segment 7 bases; nucleotides outside the gene matches: 6. This CDR3 has 14 residues. CDR1 and CDR2 (germline): KGHDR, SFDVKD.

In this sample, this clonotype turned up a few times. This chain uses TRBV19 with TRBJ1-5, with 8 bases aligning to TRBD1. J gave up 5 bases and V 7 bases, and 4 bases lay outside the gene matches. The CDR3 loop spans 13 amino acids. Per the germline V gene, CDR1 is LNHDA and CDR2 is SQIVND (reference sequence). The CDR3 loop is CASNRGQDQPQHF. CDR3 nucleotide sequence: TGTGCCAGTAACAGGGGACAGGATCAGCCCCAGCATTTT. Drawing the rest from reference TRBV19 and TRBJ1-5, the complete variable domain is DGGITQSPKYLFRKEGQNVTLSCEQNLNHDAMYWYRQDPGQGLRLIYYSQIVNDFQKGDIAEGYSVSREKKESFPLTVTSAQKNPTAFYLCASNRGQDQPQHFGDGTRLSIL.

This clonotype was recorded a few times. This chain connects TRBV20-1 to TRBJ2-7, with 8 bases matching TRBD2. Germline CDR1 is DFQATT and CDR2 is SNEGSKA (reference sequence). The V gene end was trimmed by 3 bases and the J gene end by 6 bases; junction bases not matched to a gene: 7. CDR3 length equals 13 residues. The CDR3 here is CSARRLAGSEQYF. CDR3 coding DNA: TGCAGTGCTAGGAGGCTAGCGGGTTCCGAGCAGTACTTC.

This chain connects TRBV28 to TRBJ2-3; 10 positions agree with TRBD2. Germline CDR1 MDHEN, CDR2 SYDVKM. The CDR3 spans 16 residues. V shed 2 bases and J 9 bases; nucleotides not matched to a gene: 11. DNA of the CDR3: TGTGCCAGCAGTTTAGGCGCTAGCGGGAGCGGGCGGACGCAGTATTTT. This encodes CASSLGASGSGRTQYF.

The CDR3 DNA sequence: TGTGCCACCAGATTCGGGAACACCGGGGAGCTGTTTTTT. This gives the protein CATRFGNTGELFF. The rearrangement joins TRBV15 to TRBJ2-2; D is unresolved. Germline V gene data show CDR1 as LNHNV and CDR2 as YYDKDF (reference sequence). Trimming left V 6 bases short and J 1 base short, with 6 bases between. This CDR3 region has 13 residues.

V and J are TRBV7-2 and TRBJ1-2; TRBD1 matches at 8 bases. The CDR3 covers 14 residues. Trimming removed 5 bases from V and 6 bases from J; junction bases left unmatched: 8. The germline CDR1 and CDR2 sequences are SGHTA and FQGNSA. The CDR3 loop is CASSTGQGRDGYTF. The CDR3 DNA follows: TGTGCCAGCAGCACCGGACAGGGAAGGGATGGCTACACCTTC.

This clonotype has more than one count but fewer than ten. The chain joins TRBV7-3 to TRBJ2-3; 9 bases map to TRBD2. V was clipped by 5 bases and J by 0 bases; unmatched bases: 3. The CDR3 runs 15 residues. Per germline, CDR1 SGHTA and CDR2 FQGTGA. CDR3 sequence reads: CASSPGLASTDTQYF. Written as DNA, the CDR3 is TGTGCCAGCAGCCCCGGACTAGCGAGCACAGATACGCAGTATTTT. Together with reference TRBV7-3 and TRBJ2-3, the CDR3 gives the full variable domain: GAGVSQTPSNKVTEKGKYVELRCDPISGHTALYWYRQSLGQGPEFLIYFQGTGAADDSGLPNDRFFAVRPEGSVSTLKIQRTERGDSAVYLCASSPGLASTDTQYFGPGTRLTVL.

In this sample, this clonotype turned up a few times. The CDR3 coding sequence is TGTGCCAGCAGCTTATCCCTAGCGGGGGAGAGGGAGACCCAGTACTTC. It translates to CASSLSLAGERETQYF. The rearrangement links TRBV7-3 to TRBJ2-5, with TRBD2 matching over 10 bases. The J segment lost 5 bases and the V segment lost 2 bases, leaving 8 bases of the junction unmatched. Per the germline V gene, CDR1 is SGHTA and CDR2 is FQGTGA. There are 16 residues in the CDR3.

The rearrangement uses TRBV28 and TRBJ1-2, with 11 bases that match TRBD1. V gave up 5 bases and J gave up 2 bases; unmatched junction bases: 16. Germline CDR1 MDHEN, CDR2 SYDVKM. The CDR3 is 19 residues long. CDR3 region: CASSLRTGTGGSGNYGYTF. CDR3 sequence (DNA): TGTGCCAGCAGTCTCAGGACCGGGACAGGGGGTTCCGGGAACTATGGCTACACCTTC.

By share, this clonotype counts as medium-sized. V gene TRBV29-1 combines with J gene TRBJ2-5; D possibly corresponds to TRBD2 (6 bases). Germline assignment: CDR1 SQVTM and CDR2 ANQGSEA. The CDR3 has 11 residues. V was cut by 8 bases and J by 6 bases, with 13 bases left in between. The CDR3 reads CSPRDWQTQYF. As DNA, the CDR3 is TGCAGCCCCAGGGACTGGCAGACCCAGTACTTC.

V gene TRBV20-1 combines with J gene TRBJ2-1; D unclear. V lost 6 bases and J 2 bases, leaving 14 bases between the germline ends. This CDR3 spans 14 amino acids. Germline CDR1 is DFQATT and CDR2 is SNEGSKA (reference sequence). In DNA form, the CDR3 reads TGCAGTGCCCACCCACGCGGTCCCTACAATGAGCAGTTCTTC. It is translated as CSAHPRGPYNEQFF.

In this sample, this clonotype turned up a few times. The chain employs TRBV20-1 and TRBJ2-7, with D possibly matching TRBD1 (5 bases). Trimming removed 3 bases at V and 2 bases at J, with 14 bases between. The CDR3 extends over 14 amino acids. Germline loops: CDR1 DFQATT, CDR2 SNEGSKA (reference sequence). The CDR3 loop is CSARPSWGTYEQYF. The DNA of the CDR3 is TGCAGTGCTAGGCCATCGTGGGGCACCTACGAGCAGTACTTC.

The chain is built from TRBV2 and TRBJ1-1; D is perhaps TRBD1 (6 bases). The CDR3 runs to 12 residues. Germline V lookup: CDR1 SNHLY, CDR2 FYNNEI. Deletions cut 8 bases from V and 1 base from J, with 8 bases between. CDR3 in amino acids: CASLGQNTEAFF. The CDR3 nucleotides are TGTGCCAGCTTGGGACAGAACACTGAAGCTTTCTTT. Full variable domain (remainder filled in from reference TRBV2 and TRBJ1-1): EPEVTQTPSHQVTQMGQEVILRCVPISNHLYFYWYRQILGQKVEFLVSFYNNEISEKSEIFDDQFSVERPDGSNFTLKIRSTKLEDSAMYFCASLGQNTEAFFGQGTRLTVV.

Only a few counts were recorded for this clonotype. The V and J genes are TRBV27 and TRBJ2-3; D might be TRBD2 (5 bases). Germline V lookup: CDR1 MNHEY, CDR2 SMNVEV (reference sequence). V lost 3 bases, J lost 1 base, and 11 bases lay in between. The CDR3 is 15 residues long. The CDR3: CASSFGWGGTDTQYF. CDR3 DNA sequence: TGTGCCAGCAGTTTCGGCTGGGGAGGCACAGATACGCAGTATTTT.

The chain employs TRBV20-1 and TRBJ2-7; D is possibly TRBD1 or TRBD2 (6 bases each). This CDR3 spans 14 amino acids. Trimming pared 2 bases from V and 5 bases from J, leaving 16 bases between. Germline V gene lookup returns CDR1 DFQATT and CDR2 SNEGSKA (reference sequence). DNA of the CDR3: TGCAGTGCTAGAAGGGGGGCACCCCCCCACGAGCAGTACTTC. This gives the protein CSARRGAPPHEQYF.

This chain links TRBV4-2 with TRBJ2-3; 10 bases are shared with TRBD2. Germline CDR1 reads LGHNA; CDR2 reads YNFKEQ. The J segment lost 2 bases and the V segment lost 4 bases, leaving 3 bases of the junction unmatched. The CDR3 runs 15 residues. CDR3 loop: CASSLGLAYTDTQYF. CDR3 nucleotide sequence: TGTGCCAGCAGCCTGGGACTAGCGTACACAGATACGCAGTATTTT.

CDR3 DNA: TGTGCCAGCAGCCTCCGCGTGTCTGGTGAGCAGTTCTTC. This gives the protein CASSLRVSGEQFF. The rearrangement uses TRBV6-2 or TRBV6-3 and TRBJ2-1; D remains unclear. Trimming left V 6 bases short and J 9 bases short, with 15 bases between. Germline values: CDR1 MNHEY, CDR2 SVGEGT. This CDR3 region has 13 residues.

The J gene is TRBJ1-6, the V gene TRBV11-1; D remains unclear. Germline CDR1 reads SGHAT; CDR2 reads FQDESV (reference sequence). V was trimmed by 1 base and J by 7 bases, leaving 8 bases between them. The CDR3 sequence is 14 residues long. CDR3 sequence (DNA): TGTGCCAGCAGCTTAGGGGTAACGAATTCACCCCTCCACTTT. The encoded protein is CASSLGVTNSPLHF.

The V and J genes are TRBV20-1 and TRBJ1-5; a possible D gene is TRBD1 (5 bases). CDR3 length equals 14 residues. Trimming stripped 4 bases from V and 3 bases from J, with 13 bases between. Germline CDR1 reads DFQATT; CDR2 reads SNEGSKA (reference sequence). The CDR3 nucleotides read TGCAGTGCTATTCTGGGACCGCACAATCAGCCCCAGCATTTT. It specifies CSAILGPHNQPQHF.

In DNA, the CDR3 is TGTGCCAGCAGCCTGGGCCGGAAGCAGTATTTT. This encodes CASSLGRKQYF. The chain carries TRBV5-4 and TRBJ2-3; D ambiguous. CDR1 SGHNT and CDR2 YYREEE come from the germline V gene (reference sequence). There are 11 residues in the CDR3. With 4 bases removed from V and 11 bases from J, the gap between germline ends came to 11 bases.

The chain has TRBV20-1 and TRBJ2-1, with 14 bases lining up with TRBD2. The germline V gene encodes CDR1 DFQATT and CDR2 SNEGSKA (reference sequence). There are 16 residues in the CDR3. Trimming at V came to 4 bases and at J to 10 bases, leaving 12 bases not matched to a gene. CDR3 in DNA: TGCAGTGCTACGCCGGGACTAGCGGGAGTCCTGGGCGAGCAGTTCTTC. It is translated as CSATPGLAGVLGEQFF.

The CDR3 nucleotides are TGTGCCAGCACCTGGGACAGTACTTCTGGCTACACCTTC. This translates into CASTWDSTSGYTF. The chain uses TRBV6-1 and TRBJ1-2; 7 positions agree with TRBD1. The junction had 9 bases not matched to a gene; V was cut back by 7 bases and J by 7 bases. CDR1 and CDR2 (germline): MNHNS, SASEGT. The CDR3 contains 13 residues.

The rearrangement links TRBV20-1 to TRBJ1-5; maybe TRBD1 (6 bases). This CDR3 is 16 amino acids long. Germline CDR1 is DFQATT and CDR2 is SNEGSKA (reference sequence). V was trimmed by 1 base and J by 2 bases, leaving 15 bases between them. CDR3 loop: CSARVPGAVGNQPQHF. DNA of the CDR3: TGCAGTGCTAGAGTTCCGGGGGCCGTCGGCAATCAGCCCCAGCATTTT.

The V call is TRBV10-3, the J call TRBJ2-3; tentative D call: TRBD1 (5 bases). Deletions cut 3 bases from V and 0 bases from J, with 10 bases between. This CDR3 is built from 15 residues. Germline V gene sequence: CDR1 ENHRY, CDR2 SYGVKD. The CDR3 sequence is CAISEGQGSTDTQYF. The CDR3 DNA is TGTGCCATCAGTGAAGGGCAGGGAAGCACAGATACGCAGTATTTT.

The chain joins TRBV7-2 to TRBJ2-2; D is unresolved. V was trimmed by 5 bases and J by 5 bases, leaving 12 bases between them. The CDR3 loop spans 14 amino acids. Germline lookup yields CDR1 SGHTA and CDR2 FQGNSA. The CDR3 DNA reads TGTGCCAGCAGCCCCGCCGTCGTAACCGGGGAGCTGTTTTTT. Its protein is CASSPAVVTGELFF.

The V call is TRBV12-3 or TRBV12-4, the J call TRBJ2-1; D is unclear. This CDR3 is 11 amino acids long. V was cut by 2 bases and J by 6 bases, with 2 bases left in between. This CDR3 is CASSLTNEQFF. The CDR3 DNA follows: TGTGCCAGCAGTTTAACCAATGAGCAGTTCTTC.